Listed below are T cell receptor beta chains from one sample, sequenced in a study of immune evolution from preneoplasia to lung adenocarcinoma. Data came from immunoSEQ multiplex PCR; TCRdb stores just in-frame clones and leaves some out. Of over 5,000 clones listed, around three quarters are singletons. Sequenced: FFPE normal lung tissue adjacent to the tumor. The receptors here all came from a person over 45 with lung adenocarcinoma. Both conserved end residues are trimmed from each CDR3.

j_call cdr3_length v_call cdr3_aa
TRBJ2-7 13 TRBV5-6 ASSLNGQGRNEQY
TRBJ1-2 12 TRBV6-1 ASIFDQSGYGYT
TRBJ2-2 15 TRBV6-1 ASSEGVPGQHTGELF
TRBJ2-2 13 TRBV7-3 ASSLGQAYTGELF
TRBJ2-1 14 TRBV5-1 ASSPLGASGSNEQF
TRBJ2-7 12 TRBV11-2 ASTKERAGGEQY
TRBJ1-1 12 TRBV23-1 ASSRKQMDTEAF
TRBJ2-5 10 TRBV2 ASSEGGETQY
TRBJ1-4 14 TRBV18 ASSPPDSPRGEKLF
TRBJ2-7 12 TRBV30 AWSVLDSTYEQY
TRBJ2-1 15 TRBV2 ASSELFGQASYNEQF
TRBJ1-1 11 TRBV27 ASSQGAENLVF
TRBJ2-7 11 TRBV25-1 ASSVAGGFEQY
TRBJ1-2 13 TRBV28 ASSFYWSGGYGYT
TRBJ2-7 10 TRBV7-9 AGGDLGYEQY
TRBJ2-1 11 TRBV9 ASSVDRVGEQF
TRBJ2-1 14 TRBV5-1 ASSLGGGGPNNEQF
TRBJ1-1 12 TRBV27 ASSNQGSGTEAF
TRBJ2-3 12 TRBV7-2 ASSPQRDPATQY